This T cell receptor (beta chain) was captured by sequencing in a study of shared clonotypes between healthy human individuals (dated by TCRdb to between 2020 and 2021). Broadly, across the study: Three men and a couple of women, aged 18 to 49 years, made up the cohort. Leukapheresis yielded between about 0.94 and 9 billion PBMCs per donor. To increase sequencing depth and limit assay-specific biases, TCR repertoire library preparation and sequencing were carried out by different laboratories using diverse techniques. For each donor, three plates each were used for CD4 naive and CD4 memory, two plates were used for CD8 naive, and one plate was used for CD8 memory. The study deeply sequenced blood TCR repertoires of about 5 healthy adults to estimate repertoire size and the extent of clonotype sharing between individuals.

Using the deep immunoSEQ assay, TCR CDR3 regions were amplified from genomic DNA by multiplex PCR. For each cell subset, the extracted genomic DNA was distributed evenly across all wells of several immunoSEQ 96-well plates, and each plate served as one replicate. For sorted subsets, about 200 ng genomic DNA, equal to about 30,000 T cell genomes, was loaded into each replicate PCR. Purified libraries were quantified with a Qubit 3.0 fluorometer, sized on a Bioanalyzer 2100, and re-quantified with the KAPA Library Quantification kit. Each immunoSEQ 96-well plate was sequenced on its own single-read 150-cycle Illumina NextSeq 550 flow cell. The study's own analysis went as follows. The immunoSEQ output contained only junctional sequences without quality scores, so filtering could not match that applied to full-length reads. To assign V/J genes and CDR3, sequences were annotated against IMGT germline references using PyIR, a Python wrapper for IgBLAST v1.9. Any read was removed if the V/J assignment was weak (E-value above 1e-6), the CDR3 was missing, or the read contained stop codons, out-of-frame junctions, or ambiguous translated residues. V3J clonotypes were defined as sequences sharing the same inferred V gene, J gene, and CDR3 amino acid sequence. Percentage overlap between repertoires was computed as shared unique clonotypes divided by the size of the smaller repertoire. RTK rarefaction, the Chao1 estimator, and Recon v2.1 estimates of unobserved clonotypes were used to assess repertoire richness. For all TCRbeta clonotypes obtained by the gDNA method from several donors, generation probabilities were computed with OLGA. TCRdb stores this immuneACCESS table with in-frame sequences only. Part of the clones is absent; in the studies checked, under half of the shortfall reflects unresolved V genes, and no reason is known for the rest. V, J and clone size are those of that table, while D and trimming were read from the DNA. The sample yields 550,000 to 700,000 clones; approximately 73% were counted once. The ten largest clones represent roughly 2% of the sample.

Study-wide findings and limitations: Larger estimated clonotype richness was generally found for naive subsets than for memory subsets. Clonotypes shared by all four sorted-subset donors showed higher generation probabilities than non-shared clonotypes. Incomplete sequencing was indicated by rarefaction of sorted-subset datasets, despite the large sequencing depth. Pairwise subsampling led to the expectation that sequencing depth would affect the degree of clonotype sharing among donors. Because the study included a small number of donors, the genetic and exposure-history diversity represented was limited. Across four donors, 5% to 6% of naive CD4, 3% to 4% of naive CD8, 2.3% of memory CD4, and over 0.35% of memory CD8 clonotypes were shared. Sampling was restricted to blood, and TCR repertoires in tissues likely differ from the TCR repertoires found in blood.

The donors were healthy, HIV-negative adults who had no recently reported acute infections or vaccinations. Every donor was a Caucasian adult living in Nashville, Tennessee, USA. CD4+ T cells were enriched by magnetic negative selection; naive cells were then positively selected on CD45RA, and the negative fraction formed the memory subset. Blood was obtained by leukapheresis, after which PBMCs were separated by Ficoll-Histopaque density gradient centrifugation and cryopreserved in liquid nitrogen vapor phase. Analytical flow cytometry was used to check the purity and quantity of every magnetically sorted T cell population. Genomic DNA was isolated from each sorted fraction and quantified by UV absorbance on a Nanodrop 2000c. Spanning cysteine to phenylalanine, the CDR3 consists of 13 amino acids. Just the 39-base CDR3 DNA is kept, in frame starting at base 1. Trimming takes 2 bases from V and 6 bases from J, and the germline ends sit 11 bases apart. The CDR1 and CDR2 encoded by the germline V gene are MRHNA and SNTAGT.

As for this clone: Which antigen it targets is not known. Nothing much larger sits one base from this clone, and base qualities are not available.

The TCR originated in a woman aged 25 to 45 in good health. The sample was memory CD4+ T cells sorted from blood. Per the publication, the cell subset or site label means: CD45RA-negative fraction. The V and J segments used are TRBV6-4 and TRBJ2-7, with the D gene not confidently named. The nucleotide sequence is given as TGTGCCAGCAGTGACCAGGAAACCGGCGAGCAGTACTTC. Its protein reads: CASSDQETGEQYF.